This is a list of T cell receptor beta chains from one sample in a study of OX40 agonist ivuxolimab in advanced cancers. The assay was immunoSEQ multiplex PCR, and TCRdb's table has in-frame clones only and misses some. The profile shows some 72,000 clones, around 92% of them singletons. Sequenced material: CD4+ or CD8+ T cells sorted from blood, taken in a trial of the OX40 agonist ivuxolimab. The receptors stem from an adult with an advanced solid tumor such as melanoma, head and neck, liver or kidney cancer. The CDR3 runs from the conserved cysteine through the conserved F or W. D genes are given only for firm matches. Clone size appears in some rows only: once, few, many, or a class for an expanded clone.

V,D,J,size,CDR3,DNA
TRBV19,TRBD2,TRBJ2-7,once,CASSRDPNGLAGGEQYF,TGTGCCAGTAGTAGGGACCCCAATGGACTAGCGGGGGGTGAGCAGTACTTC
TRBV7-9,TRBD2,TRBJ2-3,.,CASSFSGGAGDTQYF,TGTGCCAGCAGCTTTAGCGGGGGGGCCGGAGATACGCAGTATTTT
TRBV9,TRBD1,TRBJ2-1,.,CASSATGTGLEQFF,TGTGCCAGCAGCGCGACCGGGACAGGGCTTGAGCAGTTCTTC
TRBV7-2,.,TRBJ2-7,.,CASSFLTPPYEQYF,TGTGCCAGCAGCTTCCTGACGCCCCCCTACGAGCAGTACTTC
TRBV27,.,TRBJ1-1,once,CASSLSRSLNTEAFF,TGTGCCAGCAGTTTATCGCGGAGCTTGAACACTGAAGCTTTCTTT
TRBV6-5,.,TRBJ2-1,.,CASRGAGYNEQFF,TGTGCCAGCAGGGGAGCGGGTTACAATGAGCAGTTCTTC
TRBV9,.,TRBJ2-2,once,CASSVGGADTGELFF,TGTGCCAGCAGCGTAGGTGGGGCCGACACCGGGGAGCTGTTTTTT
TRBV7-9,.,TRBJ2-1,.,CASSAENEQFF,TGTGCCAGCAGTGCTGAGAATGAGCAGTTCTTC
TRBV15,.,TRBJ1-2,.,CATSRVVGSNYGYTF,TGTGCCACCAGCAGAGTGGTAGGGTCTAACTATGGCTACACCTTC
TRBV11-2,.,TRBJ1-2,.,CASSPLPGYTF,TGTGCCAGCAGCCCTCTTCCCGGCTACACCTTC
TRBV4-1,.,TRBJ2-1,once,CASSQETPLPTSQFF,TGCGCCAGCAGCCAAGAGACCCCCTTACCAACGAGCCAGTTCTTC
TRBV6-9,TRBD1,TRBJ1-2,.,CASRTGGPNYGYTF,TGTGCCAGCAGGACAGGGGGCCCGAACTATGGCTACACCTTC
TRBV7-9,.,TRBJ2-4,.,CASSADNGIQYF,TGTGCCAGCAGCGCGGATAACGGCATTCAGTACTTC
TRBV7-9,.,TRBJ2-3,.,CASSLERIFTDTQYF,TGTGCCAGCAGCTTGGAGAGAATCTTCACAGATACGCAGTATTTT
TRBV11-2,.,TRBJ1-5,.,CASSSFGDSKSNQPQHF,TGTGCCAGCAGCTCCTTCGGTGATTCTAAGAGCAATCAGCCCCAGCATTTT
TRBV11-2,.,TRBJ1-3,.,CASSYTQERPGNTIYF,TGTGCCAGCAGCTACACACAGGAACGGCCTGGAAACACCATATATTTT
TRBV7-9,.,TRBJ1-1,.,CASSTTRYRNTEAFF,TGTGCCAGCAGCACCACCAGATACAGGAACACTGAAGCTTTCTTT
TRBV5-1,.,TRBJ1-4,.,CASSLESAATNEKLFF,TGCGCCAGCAGCTTGGAGTCAGCCGCAACTAATGAAAAACTGTTTTTT
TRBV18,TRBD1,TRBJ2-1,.,CASSPPTGDTYNEQFF,TGTGCCAGCTCACCACCAACAGGGGATACCTACAATGAGCAGTTCTTC
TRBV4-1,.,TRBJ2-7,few,CASSQGPWGSSYEQYF,TGCGCCAGCAGCCAAGGTCCCTGGGGCAGCTCCTACGAGCAGTACTTC